These T cell receptor beta chains were read from a single sample in a study of CD8+CD57+ T cells in acquired aplastic anemia. TCRdb passed the reads through MiXCR, listing each CDR3 protein once. The profile shows approximately 260,000 distinct CDR3 sequences, around 82% of them singletons. The sequencing sample was made of sorted CD4+, CD8+, or CD8+CD57+ T cells (not recorded which) from PBMCs. The receptors come from a human donor with aplastic anemia. The conserved cysteine and the conserved F or W are not part of the CDR3 here. Each record gives: J gene, V gene, CDR3 protein.

TRBJ1-1,TRBV19,ASSMAATSEAF
TRBJ1-2,TRBV25-1,ASSEEGASGYGYT
TRBJ2-2,TRBV11-3,ASSCEGNTGELF
TRBJ2-5,TRBV19,ASSIPRTQRGETQY
TRBJ1-5,TRBV20-1,SATLGDRGGNQPQH
TRBJ2-3,TRBV7-8,ASSLELGGNTEA
TRBJ2-5,TRBV20-1,SARGLAGGETQY
TRBJ1-2,TRBV7-2,ASSPPGGSYGYT
TRBJ2-3,TRBV7-3,ASGDGGTCAQY
TRBJ2-2,TRBV10-3,AISGDRTGGELS
TRBJ2-3,TRBV7-8,ASSLEGGRNTQY
TRBJ2-7,TRBV7-3,ASSGRGLEYGQY
TRBJ2-1,TRBV7-9,VSSVVARWMDEQF
TRBJ2-1,TRBV6-2/TRBV6-3,ASSYPGPRNEQF
TRBJ2-5,TRBV15,AGHGDSETQY
-,TRBV2,ASSELEPLHSEQY
TRBJ1-2,TRBV29-1,SVGDSTYGYT
TRBJ2-3,TRBV7-6,ASSLDNEQVFGP
TRBJ1-5,TRBV24-1,ATSHPGTQPQH
TRBJ2-5,TRBV15,ATSRCTAQETQY
-,TRBV6-1,ASSLLGRGVTYEQY
TRBJ2-1,TRBV5-4,ASSLNSGGGSDEQF
TRBJ1-4,TRBV11-3,ASSFHPDEQINEKLF
TRBJ2-1,TRBV7-2,ASSDGGGPEQF
TRBJ2-5,TRBV2,ASSESLAGGQETQY
TRBJ2-1,TRBV7-8,ASSLTGGSDTQF
TRBJ2-3,TRBV2,ASSGTTSSLAGGPDTQY
TRBJ2-3,TRBV7-8,ASSFEPDAAALS
TRBJ2-7,TRBV7-2,ASRPTQIYEQY
TRBJ2-3,TRBV7-8,ASSLGSGEAFYG
TRBJ2-3,TRBV7-8,TSSRGLSGQYFRQY
TRBJ2-5,TRBV5-8,ASDVVAYQETQY
TRBJ2-1,TRBV2,ASTNRWVEQL
TRBJ1-4,TRBV29-1,SVGTGINEKLF
-,TRBV19,ASSIGSGAYNKQF
TRBJ2-7,TRBV29-1,SFMHGHSYEQY
TRBJ2-5,TRBV7-9,ASSRGHEQETKYY